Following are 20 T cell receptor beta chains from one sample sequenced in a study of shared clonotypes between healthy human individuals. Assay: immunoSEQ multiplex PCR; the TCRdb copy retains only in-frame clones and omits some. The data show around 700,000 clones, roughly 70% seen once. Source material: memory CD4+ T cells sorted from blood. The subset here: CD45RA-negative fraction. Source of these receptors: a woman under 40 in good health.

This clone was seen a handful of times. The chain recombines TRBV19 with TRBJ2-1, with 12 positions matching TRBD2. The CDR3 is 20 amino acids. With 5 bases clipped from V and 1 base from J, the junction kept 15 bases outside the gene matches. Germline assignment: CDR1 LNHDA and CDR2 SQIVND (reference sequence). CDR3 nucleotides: TGTGCCAGTAGTCCTTACCCCGAAAGACTAGCGGGAGTATCCTACAATGAGCAGTTCTTC. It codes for CASSPYPERLAGVSYNEQFF. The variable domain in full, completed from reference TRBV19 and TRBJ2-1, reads DGGITQSPKYLFRKEGQNVTLSCEQNLNHDAMYWYRQDPGQGLRLIYYSQIVNDFQKGDIAEGYSVSREKKESFPLTVTSAQKNPTAFYLCASSPYPERLAGVSYNEQFFGPGTRLTVL.

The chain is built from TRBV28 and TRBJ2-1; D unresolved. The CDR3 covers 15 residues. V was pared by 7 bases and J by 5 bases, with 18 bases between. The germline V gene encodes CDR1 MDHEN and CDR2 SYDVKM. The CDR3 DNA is TGTGCCAGCACCGAGCCCGGTCGTGGGGACAATGAGCAGTTCTTC. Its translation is CASTEPGRGDNEQFF.

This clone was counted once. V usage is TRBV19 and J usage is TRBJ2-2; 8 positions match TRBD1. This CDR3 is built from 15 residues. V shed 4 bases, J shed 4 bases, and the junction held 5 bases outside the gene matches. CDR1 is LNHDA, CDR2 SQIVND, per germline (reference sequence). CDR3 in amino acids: CASSRQGSGTGELFF. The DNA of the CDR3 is TGTGCCAGTAGTAGACAGGGGTCAGGCACCGGGGAGCTGTTTTTT.

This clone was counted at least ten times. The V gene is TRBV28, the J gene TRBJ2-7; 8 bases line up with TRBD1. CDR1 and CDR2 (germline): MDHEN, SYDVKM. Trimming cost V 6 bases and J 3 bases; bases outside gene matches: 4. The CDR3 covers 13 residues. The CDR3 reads CASRSGTGYEQYF. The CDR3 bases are TGTGCCAGCAGGTCCGGGACAGGCTACGAGCAGTACTTC. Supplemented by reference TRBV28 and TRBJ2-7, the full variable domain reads DVKVTQSSRYLVKRTGEKVFLECVQDMDHENMFWYRQDPGLGLRLIYFSYDVKMKEKGDIPEGYSVSREKKERFSLILESASTNQTSMYLCASRSGTGYEQYFGPGTRLTVT.

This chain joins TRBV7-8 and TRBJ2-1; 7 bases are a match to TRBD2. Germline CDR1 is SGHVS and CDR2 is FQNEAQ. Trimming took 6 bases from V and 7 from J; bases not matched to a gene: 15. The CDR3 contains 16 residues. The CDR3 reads CASSWNTGTTANEQFF. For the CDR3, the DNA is TGTGCCAGCAGTTGGAATACCGGGACTACGGCAAATGAGCAGTTCTTC. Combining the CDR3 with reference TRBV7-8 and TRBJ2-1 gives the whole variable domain GAGVSQSPRYKVAKRGQDVALRCDPISGHVSLFWYQQALGQGPEFLTYFQNEAQLDKSGLPSDRFFAERPEGSVSTLKIQRTQQEDSAVYLCASSWNTGTTANEQFFGPGTRLTVL.

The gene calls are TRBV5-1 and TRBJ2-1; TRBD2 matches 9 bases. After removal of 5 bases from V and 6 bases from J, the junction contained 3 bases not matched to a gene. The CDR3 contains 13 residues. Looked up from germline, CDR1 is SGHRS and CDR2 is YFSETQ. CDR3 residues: CASSPSGVNEQFF. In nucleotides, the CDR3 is TGCGCCAGCAGTCCTAGCGGGGTCAATGAGCAGTTCTTC.

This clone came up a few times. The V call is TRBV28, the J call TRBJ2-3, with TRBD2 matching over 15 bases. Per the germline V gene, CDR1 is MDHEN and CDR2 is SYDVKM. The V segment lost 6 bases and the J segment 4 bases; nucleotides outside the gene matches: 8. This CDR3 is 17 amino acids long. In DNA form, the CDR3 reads TGTGCCAGCAGCTCCCTTGGACTAGCGGGAGGGCCAGATACGCAGTATTTT. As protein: CASSSLGLAGGPDTQYF. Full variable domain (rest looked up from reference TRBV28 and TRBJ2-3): DVKVTQSSRYLVKRTGEKVFLECVQDMDHENMFWYRQDPGLGLRLIYFSYDVKMKEKGDIPEGYSVSREKKERFSLILESASTNQTSMYLCASSSLGLAGGPDTQYFGPGTRLTVL.

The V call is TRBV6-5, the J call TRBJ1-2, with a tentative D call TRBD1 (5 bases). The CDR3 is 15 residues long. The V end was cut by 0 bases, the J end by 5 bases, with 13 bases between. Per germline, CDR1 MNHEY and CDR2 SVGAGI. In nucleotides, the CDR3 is TGTGCCAGCAGTTACTCGCCGGGGGGAAATTATGGCTACACCTTC. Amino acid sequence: CASSYSPGGNYGYTF.

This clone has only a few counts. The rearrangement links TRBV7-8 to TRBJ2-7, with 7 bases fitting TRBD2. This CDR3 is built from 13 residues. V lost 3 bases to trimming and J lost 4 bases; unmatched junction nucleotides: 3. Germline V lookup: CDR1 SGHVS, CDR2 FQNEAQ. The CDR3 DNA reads TGTGCCAGCAGCTTCAGTAGCGGGTACGAGCAGTACTTC. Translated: CASSFSSGYEQYF.

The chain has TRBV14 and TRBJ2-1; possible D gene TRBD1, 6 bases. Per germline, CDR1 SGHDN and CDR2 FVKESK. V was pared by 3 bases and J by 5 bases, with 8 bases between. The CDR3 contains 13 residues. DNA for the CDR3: TGTGCCAGCAGCCAGGGGGCTAACAATGAGCAGTTCTTC. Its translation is CASSQGANNEQFF.

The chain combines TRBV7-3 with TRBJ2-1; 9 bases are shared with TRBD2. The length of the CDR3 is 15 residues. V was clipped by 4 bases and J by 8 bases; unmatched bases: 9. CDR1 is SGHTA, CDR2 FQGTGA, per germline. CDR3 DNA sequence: TGTGCCAGCAGCTATAGCGGGAGCCCTGGGGATGAGCAGTTCTTC. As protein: CASSYSGSPGDEQFF.

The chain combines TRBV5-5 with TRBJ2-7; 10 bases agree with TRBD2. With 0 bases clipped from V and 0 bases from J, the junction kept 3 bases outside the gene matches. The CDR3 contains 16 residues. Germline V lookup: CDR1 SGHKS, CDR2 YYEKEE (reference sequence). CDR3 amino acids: CASSLGVAGGSYEQYF. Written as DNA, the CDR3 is TGTGCCAGCAGCTTGGGGGTAGCGGGGGGCTCCTACGAGCAGTACTTC. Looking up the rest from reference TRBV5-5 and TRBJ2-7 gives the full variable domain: DAGVTQSPTHLIKTRGQQVTLRCSPISGHKSVSWYQQVLGQGPQFIFQYYEKEERGRGNFPDRFSARQFPNYSSELNVNALLLGDSALYLCASSLGVAGGSYEQYFGPGTRLTVT.

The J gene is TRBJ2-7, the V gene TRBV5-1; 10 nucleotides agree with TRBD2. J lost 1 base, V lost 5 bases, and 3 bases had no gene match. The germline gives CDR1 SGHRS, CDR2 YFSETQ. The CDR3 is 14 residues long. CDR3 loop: CASRGLASSYEQYF. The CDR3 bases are TGCGCCAGCAGGGGACTAGCGAGTTCCTACGAGCAGTACTTC.

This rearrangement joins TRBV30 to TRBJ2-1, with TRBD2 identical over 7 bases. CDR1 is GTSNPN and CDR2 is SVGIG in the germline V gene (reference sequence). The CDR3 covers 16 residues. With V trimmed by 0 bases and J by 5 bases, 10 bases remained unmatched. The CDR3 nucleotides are TGTGCCTGGAGTGTACGTCTCGGGACTATGCACAATGAGCAGTTCTTC. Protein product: CAWSVRLGTMHNEQFF.

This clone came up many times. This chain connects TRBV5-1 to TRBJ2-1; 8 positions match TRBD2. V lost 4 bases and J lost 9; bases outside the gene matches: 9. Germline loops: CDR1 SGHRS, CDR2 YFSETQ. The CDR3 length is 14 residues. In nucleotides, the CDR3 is TGCGCCAGCAGCCCCCCGGGACTAGTCGCTGAGCAGTTCTTC. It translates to CASSPPGLVAEQFF.

DNA for the CDR3: TGTGCCAGTAGTATAAGGGTTCGGCGGGAGACCCAGTACTTC. It codes for CASSIRVRRETQYF. The genes are TRBV19 and TRBJ2-5, with D hard to call. Germline assignment: CDR1 LNHDA and CDR2 SQIVND (reference sequence). V shed 2 bases and J shed 5 bases, with 12 bases lying between them. The CDR3 covers 14 residues. The full variable domain, with the rest looked up from reference TRBV19 and TRBJ2-5, is DGGITQSPKYLFRKEGQNVTLSCEQNLNHDAMYWYRQDPGQGLRLIYYSQIVNDFQKGDIAEGYSVSREKKESFPLTVTSAQKNPTAFYLCASSIRVRRETQYFGPGTRLLVL.

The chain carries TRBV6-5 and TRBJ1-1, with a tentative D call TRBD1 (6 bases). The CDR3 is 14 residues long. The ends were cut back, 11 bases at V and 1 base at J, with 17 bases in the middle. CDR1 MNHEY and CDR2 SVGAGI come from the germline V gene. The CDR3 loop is CAPLGGVTNTEAFF. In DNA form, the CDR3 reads TGTGCCCCGCTGGGGGGCGTCACGAACACTGAAGCTTTCTTT.

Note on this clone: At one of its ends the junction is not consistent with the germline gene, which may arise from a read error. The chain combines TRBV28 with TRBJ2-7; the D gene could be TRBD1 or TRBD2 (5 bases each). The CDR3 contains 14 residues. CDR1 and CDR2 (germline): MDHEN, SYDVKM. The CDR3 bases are TGTGCCAGCAGTTTGACGGGACGGTCCTCCGAGCAGTACTTC. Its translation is CASSLTGRSSEQYF.

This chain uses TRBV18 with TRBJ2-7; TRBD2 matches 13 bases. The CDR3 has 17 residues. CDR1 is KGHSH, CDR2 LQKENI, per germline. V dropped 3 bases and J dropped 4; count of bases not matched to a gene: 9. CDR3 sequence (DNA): TGTGCCAGCTCACCTCAACTAGCGGGAGGGCCTGCTTACGAGCAGTACTTC. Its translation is CASSPQLAGGPAYEQYF.

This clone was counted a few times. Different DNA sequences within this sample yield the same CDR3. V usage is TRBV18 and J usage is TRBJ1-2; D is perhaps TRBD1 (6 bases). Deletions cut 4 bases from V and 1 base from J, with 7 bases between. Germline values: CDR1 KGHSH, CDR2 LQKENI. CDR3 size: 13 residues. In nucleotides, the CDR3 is TGTGCCAGCTCACTGGACAGTAACTATGGCTACACCTTC. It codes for CASSLDSNYGYTF.